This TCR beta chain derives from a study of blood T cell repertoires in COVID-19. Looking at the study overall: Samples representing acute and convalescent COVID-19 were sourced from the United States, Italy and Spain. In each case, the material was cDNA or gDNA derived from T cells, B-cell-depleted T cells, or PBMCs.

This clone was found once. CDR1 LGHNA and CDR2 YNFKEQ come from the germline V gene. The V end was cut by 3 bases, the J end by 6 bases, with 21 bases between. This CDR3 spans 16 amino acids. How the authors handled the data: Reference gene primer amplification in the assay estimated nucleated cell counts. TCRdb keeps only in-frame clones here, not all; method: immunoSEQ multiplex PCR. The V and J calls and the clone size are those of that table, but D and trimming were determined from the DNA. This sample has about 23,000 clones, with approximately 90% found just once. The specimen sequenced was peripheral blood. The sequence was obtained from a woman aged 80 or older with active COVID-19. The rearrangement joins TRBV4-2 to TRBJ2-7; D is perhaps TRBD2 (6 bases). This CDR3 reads CASSQDVGTQSPEQYF. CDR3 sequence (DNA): TGTGCCAGCAGCCAGGATGTCGGGACTCAGTCCCCCGAGCAGTACTTC.